What follows are 12 T cell receptor beta chains derived from one specimen sequenced in a study of radiation and T cells in renal cell carcinoma. Method: immunoSEQ multiplex PCR; TCRdb's copy keeps in-frame clones and lacks some. The data contain some 120,000 clones, approximately 80% of them seen just once; the ten biggest clones take up over 1.5%. Stated time point: blood 2 weeks post-SBRT. The treatment: 15 Gy SBRT to primary tumor, nephrectomy 4 weeks later. This specimen consisted of blood, obtained from a patient whose treatment included radiotherapy and nephrectomy. These receptors came from an older woman with renal cell carcinoma.

The chain is built from TRBV18 and TRBJ1-4, with 10 positions matching TRBD1. The V gene end was trimmed by 8 bases and the J gene end by 8 bases; junction bases not matched to a gene: 11. Germline CDR1 and CDR2: KGHSH and LQKENI. This CDR3 has 15 residues. CDR3: CASRISGTGEEKLFF. CDR3 coding DNA: TGTGCCAGCCGGATATCCGGGACAGGGGAGGAAAAACTGTTTTTT.

The chain combines TRBV18 with TRBJ1-1; tentative D call: TRBD1 (5 bases). The CDR3 is 14 residues long. Germline assignment: CDR1 KGHSH and CDR2 LQKENI. V shed 2 bases and J shed 5 bases, with 12 bases lying between them. The CDR3 spells CASSPSGGGTEAFF. DNA of the CDR3: TGTGCCAGCTCACCATCGGGGGGAGGTACTGAAGCTTTCTTT.

With respect to this clone: Relative to the germline gene, one junction end is altered; a read error may explain this. The V and J genes are TRBV28 and TRBJ2-7; D unclear. Germline CDR1 MDHEN, CDR2 SYDVKM. This CDR3 is built from 9 residues. The DNA of the CDR3 is TGTGCCAGCAGCCACCCCCCGATATTC. This encodes CASSHPPIF.

The chain couples TRBV6-1 to TRBJ1-2; weak D call: TRBD1 (6 bases). This CDR3 has 14 residues. Trimming removed 10 bases at V and 4 bases at J, with 19 bases between. Germline V lookup: CDR1 MNHNS, CDR2 SASEGT. CDR3 DNA: TGTGCCACGATGCAAGGGGGGCCCGGCTATGGCTACACCTTC. Protein: CATMQGGPGYGYTF.

The CDR3 loop reads CASSLAVGQEQYF. The CDR3 DNA reads TGCGCCAGCAGCTTGGCCGTAGGGCAAGAGCAGTACTTC. This rearrangement joins TRBV5-1 to TRBJ2-7; D remains ambiguous. This CDR3 comprises 13 residues. Germline CDR1 and CDR2: SGHRS and YFSETQ. Trimming left V 0 bases short and J 7 bases short, with 11 bases between. Together with reference TRBV5-1 and TRBJ2-7, the CDR3 gives the full variable domain: KAGVTQTPRYLIKTRGQQVTLSCSPISGHRSVSWYQQTPGQGLQFLFEYFSETQRNKGNFPGRFSGRQFSNSRSEMNVSTLELGDSALYLCASSLAVGQEQYFGPGTRLTVT.

The V and J genes are TRBV7-9 and TRBJ1-4; D may be TRBD1 (6 bases). Per germline, CDR1 SEHNR and CDR2 FQNEAQ (reference sequence). V gave up 1 base and J gave up 6 bases, with 12 bases separating them. The CDR3 has 15 amino acids. CDR3 DNA sequence: TGTGCCAGCAGCTTAGATATGGGGGCCGATGAAAAACTGTTTTTT. It yields the protein CASSLDMGADEKLFF. Full variable domain (remainder filled in from reference TRBV7-9 and TRBJ1-4): DTGVSQNPRHKITKRGQNVTFRCDPISEHNRLYWYRQTLGQGPEFLTYFQNEAQLEKSRLLSDRFSAERPKGSFSTLEIQRTEQGDSAMYLCASSLDMGADEKLFFGSGTQLSVL.

As DNA, the CDR3 is TGTGCCAGCAGTGAAAGACAGGGACTATCTAATGAAAAACTGTTTTTT. Protein: CASSERQGLSNEKLFF. The gene calls are TRBV6-1 and TRBJ1-4, with TRBD1 matching 7 bases. Germline CDR1 and CDR2: MNHNS and SASEGT. J gave up 3 bases and V 2 bases, and 6 bases lay outside the gene matches. This CDR3 has 16 residues.

The CDR3 coding sequence is TGTGCCAGCAGCTTGGACACCCGCTCCTACAATGAGCAGTTCTTC. Its protein is CASSLDTRSYNEQFF. The chain carries TRBV5-4 and TRBJ2-1; no clear D gene. The CDR3 loop spans 15 amino acids. V gave up 0 bases and J gave up 0 bases, with 7 bases separating them. Germline-derived CDR1 and CDR2 are SGHNT and YYREEE (reference sequence).

V is TRBV27 and J is TRBJ2-3; D is tentatively TRBD1 or TRBD2 (5 bases each). CDR1 and CDR2 (germline): MNHEY, SMNVEV (reference sequence). The CDR3 has 18 amino acids. V was pared by 5 bases and J by 1 base, with 22 bases between. CDR3 DNA sequence: TGTGCCAGCAGTCAGCCCCCCCTAGGGGTCGGGGGCACAGATACGCAGTATTTT. Amino acids: CASSQPPLGVGGTDTQYF.

V is TRBV19 and J is TRBJ1-2; no definite D call. Deletions cut 3 bases from V and 0 bases from J, with 5 bases between. CDR1 is LNHDA, CDR2 SQIVND, per germline (reference sequence). The CDR3 spans 13 residues. CDR3 nucleotide sequence: TGTGCCAGTAGTATCCCGGCTAACTATGGCTACACCTTC. As protein: CASSIPANYGYTF. Combining the CDR3 with reference TRBV19 and TRBJ1-2 gives the whole variable domain DGGITQSPKYLFRKEGQNVTLSCEQNLNHDAMYWYRQDPGQGLRLIYYSQIVNDFQKGDIAEGYSVSREKKESFPLTVTSAQKNPTAFYLCASSIPANYGYTFGSGTRLTVV.

The chain uses TRBV6-1 and TRBJ2-7; 9 bases line up with TRBD1. CDR1 is MNHNS, CDR2 SASEGT, per germline. With 3 bases clipped from V and 1 base from J, the junction kept 4 bases outside the gene matches. This CDR3 has 15 residues. In DNA form, the CDR3 reads TGTGCCAGCAGTGAGTCGGGACAGGGATCCTACGAGCAGTACTTC. It translates to CASSESGQGSYEQYF.

The CDR3 nucleotides read TGCAGCGTGGTCACGGGACTCTCGACGGGTGGCTACACCTTC. Translating it yields CSVVTGLSTGGYTF. This chain links TRBV29-1 with TRBJ1-2, with D perhaps TRBD1 (5 bases). The CDR3 contains 14 residues. The germline CDR1 and CDR2 sequences are SQVTM and ANQGSEA. Trimming took 6 bases from V and 7 from J, leaving 21 bases between them.